This T cell receptor beta chain was sequenced in a study of T cells in tumors after PD-1 blockade (dated by TCRdb to the late 2010s). Regarding the complete study: Exclusion criteria were prior checkpoint blockade, use of systemic immunosuppressants, or recent radiotherapy or other anti-cancer therapy within 4 weeks. Pembrolizumab 200 mg every 3 weeks or cemiplimab 350 mg every 2 weeks was administered to patients. Ongoing daily vismodegib 150 mg was also given to a subset of patients during anti-PD-1 treatment. On average, peripheral blood samples yielded 36,536 unique clonotypes and 100,000 or so TCR templates (range roughly 24,679-290,000). Paired single-cell RNA and TCR sequencing was done in the study on site-matched tumors from patients with BCC or SCC, both before and after anti-PD-1 therapy. Bulk TCR sequencing was performed on around 10 peripheral blood samples from about five patients to compare blood and tumor clonotypes. RECIST version 1.1 was used to evaluate clinical response. Study-wide conclusions, independent of this receptor: Where the novel T cell clones came from was not identified, and possible sources could include lymphoid organs or rare unexpanded clones inside the tumor or in the tumor periphery. About two fifths of tumor TCR clonotypes were detected in blood, and some novel exhausted tumor clones were observed in pre-treatment blood, which was taken as suggesting peripheral recruitment.

The time point label for this specimen denotes: before anti-PD-1 therapy. For bulk TCRbeta sequencing, genomic DNA was extracted from tumor biopsies or peripheral blood, and input amounts ranged from 616 ng to 6,004 ng. Histologically proven advanced or metastatic basal or squamous cell carcinoma was present in all patients, all of whom were poor candidates for surgical resection. The basal cell carcinoma cohort comprised ten to eleven patients, of whom roughly 8 had bulk tumor TCR sequencing. Turning to this clone: Its antigen specificity is not known. Nothing much larger sits one base from this clone, and base qualities are not available.

Deep TCRbeta sequencing was performed with the immunoSEQ platform. Processing in the source paper ran as follows. For further analysis, only productive rearrangements were exported from the immunoSEQ Analyzer. T cell phenotypes were assigned to bulk TCRbeta clonotypes by matching the clonotypes to single-cell RNA+TCR-seq clones that had the same TCRbeta sequence. Clone enrichment in tumor was computed as tumor frequency divided by PBMC frequency from bulk TCR sequencing. GLIPH was used to group TCRs into specificity groups, clusters of distinct TCRs likely recognizing common antigens via shared CDR3 motifs. In its TCRdb copy, this immuneACCESS table keeps in-frame sequences only and misses some clones. Where compared with another copy, unresolved V genes explain less than half of these, and the others have no known cause. V and J calls plus clone size are reproduced from that table; the DNA served to infer D and trimming. The sample data list approximately 48,000 clones, and 81% of these were observed just once. The ten top clones hold about 4% of the sample.

CDR1 and CDR2 are drawn from the germline V gene (reference sequence): LGHDT, YNNKEL. The CDR3 spans 17 residues, from the cysteine through the phenylalanine. Solely the CDR3 DNA is kept, with 51 bases framed from the first base. V and J lose 1 base and 0 bases, and a span of 15 bases separates them. The sequence joins TRBV3-1 (or the pseudogene TRBV3-2) to TRBJ1-1; 6 matching bases give a weak D call of TRBD1. This TCR derives from a human donor with basal cell carcinoma. The sample here was PBMCs, taken before anti-PD-1 treatment. The DNA sequence reads TGTGCCAGCAGCCAAGCTCCAAGGGGGAGATTGAACACTGAAGCTTTCTTT. The encoded protein is CASSQAPRGRLNTEAFF.